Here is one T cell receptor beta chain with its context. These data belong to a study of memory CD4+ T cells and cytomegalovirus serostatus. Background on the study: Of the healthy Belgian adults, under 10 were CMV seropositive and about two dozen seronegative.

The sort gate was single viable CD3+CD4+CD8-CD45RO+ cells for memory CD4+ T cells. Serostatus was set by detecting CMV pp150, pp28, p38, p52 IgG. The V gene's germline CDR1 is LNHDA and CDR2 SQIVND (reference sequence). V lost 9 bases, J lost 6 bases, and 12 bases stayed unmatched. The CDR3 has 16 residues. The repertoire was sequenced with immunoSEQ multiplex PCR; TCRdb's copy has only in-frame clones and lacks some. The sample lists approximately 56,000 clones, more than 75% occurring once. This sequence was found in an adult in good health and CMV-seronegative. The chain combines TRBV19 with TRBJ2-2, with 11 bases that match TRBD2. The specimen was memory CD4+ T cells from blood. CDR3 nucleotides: TGTGCCAGCTATCCTTCTAGCGGGGGGCCTTCCGGGGAGCTGTTTTTT. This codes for CASYPSSGGPSGELFF.